The 5 T cell receptor beta chains below were found in one sample sequenced in a study of blood T cell repertoires in COVID-19. Clones were sequenced by immunoSEQ multiplex PCR, and TCRdb holds only the in-frame ones, with some missing. This table has around 100,000 clones, roughly 85% appearing once. Source material: peripheral blood. The receptors stem from a man aged 70 or older with active or convalescent COVID-19.

This clone has a count of ten or more. The chain carries TRBV27 and TRBJ1-6, with D maybe TRBD1 (6 bases). The V end lost 6 bases, the J end lost 10 bases, and 13 bases lay between the germline ends. CDR3 size: 13 residues. CDR1 is MNHEY and CDR2 is SMNVEV in the germline V gene (reference sequence). Written as DNA, the CDR3 is TGTGCCAGCAGGCACAGGGTGGACTCACCCCTCCACTTT. Translation: CASRHRVDSPLHF.

This clone was detected many times. CDR3: CVEGSGDTF. Written as DNA, the CDR3 is TGTGTCGAGGGGTCAGGGGACACCTTC. This rearrangement joins TRBV3-1 (or the pseudogene TRBV3-2) to TRBJ1-2; the D gene is possibly TRBD1 (6 bases). This CDR3 comprises 9 residues. CDR1 is LGHDT, CDR2 YNNKEL, per germline (reference sequence).

This clone occurred a few times. The rearrangement links TRBV12-3 or TRBV12-4 to TRBJ2-7, with 10 nucleotides matching TRBD1. Losses at the gene ends were 7 bases for V and 4 bases for J; bases not matched to a gene: 4. There are 13 residues in the CDR3. Here the CDR3 reads CASTDRGRYEQYF. The CDR3 nucleotides are TGTGCCAGCACTGACAGGGGGCGTTACGAGCAGTACTTC.

This clone was seen a handful of times. The CDR3 protein is CASSHGGAYGNEQFF. CDR3 sequence (DNA): TGTGCCAGCAGCCACGGGGGGGCATATGGCAATGAGCAGTTCTTC. This chain uses TRBV7-9 with TRBJ2-1, with 8 bases matching TRBD2. V trimming: 5 bases; J trimming: 6 bases; junction bases outside the gene matches: 9. Germline V CDR1 and CDR2: SEHNR, FQNEAQ (reference sequence). This CDR3 region has 15 residues.

V is TRBV15 and J is TRBJ1-3; D is uncertain. This CDR3 contains 13 residues. Germline CDR1 is LNHNV and CDR2 is YYDKDF (reference sequence). Trimming left V 4 bases short and J 4 bases short, with 8 bases between. CDR3 protein: CATSTLWGNTIYF. CDR3 bases: TGTGCCACCAGCACACTCTGGGGAAACACCATATATTTT. The complete variable domain, with remaining parts taken from reference TRBV15 and TRBJ1-3, reads DAMVIQNPRYQVTQFGKPVTLSCSQTLNHNVMYWYQQKSSQAPKLLFHYYDKDFNNEADTPDNFQSRRPNTSFCFLDIRSPGLGDTAMYLCATSTLWGNTIYFGEGSWLTVV.